The 24 T cell receptor beta chains below were found in one sample sequenced in a study of blood T cell repertoires in COVID-19. This table comes from immunoSEQ multiplex PCR, and its TCRdb copy is limited to in-frame clones, with some not included. The data contain fewer than 70,000 clones, about 82% of them singletons. The sample taken for sequencing was peripheral blood. The receptor source for this set is a man in his forties or fifties with acute or convalescent COVID-19.

V usage is TRBV6-2 or TRBV6-3 and J usage is TRBJ2-2; 10 bases are a match to TRBD2. Germline V CDR1 and CDR2: MNHEY, SVGEGT. The trim removed 7 bases at V and 7 bases at J, leaving 18 bases unmatched. The CDR3 has 18 residues. CDR3 DNA: TGTGCCAGCAACCCATTCACCAGCGGGGGGGGTTACGGCGGGGAGCTGTTTTTT. This codes for CASNPFTSGGGYGGELFF.

This chain uses TRBV2 with TRBJ2-5; 11 bases line up with TRBD1. CDR1 SNHLY and CDR2 FYNNEI come from the germline V gene. Trimming at V came to 3 bases and at J to 5 bases, leaving 8 bases not matched to a gene. The CDR3 sequence is 16 residues long. Here the CDR3 DNA reads TGTGCCAGCAGTGACTCGGGACAGGGGGTGGTGGAGACCCAGTACTTC. This gives the protein CASSDSGQGVVETQYF.

The chain recombines TRBV3-1 (or the pseudogene TRBV3-2) with TRBJ1-2, with unresolved D. Between the trimmed V and J ends, which lost 4 bases and 5 bases, there was a span of 17 bases. CDR1 is LGHDT and CDR2 is YNNKEL in the germline V gene (reference sequence). The CDR3 loop spans 15 amino acids. The CDR3 protein is CASSPSPGLRYGYTF. DNA of the CDR3: TGTGCCAGCAGCCCGTCCCCAGGCCTACGATATGGCTACACCTTC.

This rearrangement joins TRBV2 to TRBJ1-3; weak D call: TRBD1 (6 bases). CDR3 length: 15 amino acids. Trimming removed 4 bases at V and 0 bases at J, with 10 bases between. Germline assignment: CDR1 SNHLY and CDR2 FYNNEI. The DNA for the CDR3 is TGTGCCAGCAGTGTGACAGGCCTCTCTGGAAACACCATATATTTT. It specifies CASSVTGLSGNTIYF.

The gene calls are TRBV15 and TRBJ2-3; TRBD2 matches 12 bases. This CDR3 contains 16 residues. Germline V gene sequence: CDR1 LNHNV, CDR2 YYDKDF (reference sequence). The J segment lost 1 base and the V segment lost 4 bases, leaving 3 bases of the junction unmatched. The CDR3 region has the DNA TGTGCCACCAGCATCCCTAGCGGGGGGGGCACAGATACGCAGTATTTT. Protein product: CATSIPSGGGTDTQYF.

This clone was counted once. The chain uses TRBV10-3 and TRBJ1-1, with no clear D. This CDR3 spans 15 amino acids. V shed 7 bases and J shed 0 bases, with 15 bases lying between them. In germline, CDR1 is ENHRY, CDR2 SYGVKD. CDR3: CAIKGALSLNTEAFF. CDR3 coding DNA: TGTGCCATCAAAGGAGCACTCTCCTTGAACACTGAAGCTTTCTTT.

The J gene is TRBJ1-5, the V gene TRBV19; possible D gene TRBD1, 5 bases. CDR3 length: 15 amino acids. Trimming left V 6 bases short and J 2 bases short, with 14 bases between. Germline lookup yields CDR1 LNHDA and CDR2 SQIVND (reference sequence). CDR3 protein: CASSRTAGGNQPQHF. As DNA, the CDR3 is TGTGCCAGTAGCCGGACGGCGGGGGGCAATCAGCCCCAGCATTTT.

About this clone itself: This same CDR3 is encoded by further DNA sequences in the sample. The genes are TRBV5-1 and TRBJ1-1; TRBD1 matches 8 bases. The germline V gene encodes CDR1 SGHRS and CDR2 YFSETQ. J lost 4 bases, V lost 1 base, and 0 bases had no gene match. The CDR3 is made up of 13 amino acids. Here the CDR3 reads CASSLTGGTEAFF. The CDR3 DNA reads as TGCGCCAGCAGCTTGACAGGGGGCACTGAAGCTTTCTTT.

The V gene is TRBV12-3 or TRBV12-4, the J gene TRBJ1-5; D is unclear. V lost 5 bases and J 0 bases, leaving 5 bases between the germline ends. The CDR3 length is 13 residues. CDR3 loop: CASSDNSNQPQHF. The CDR3 region has the DNA TGTGCCAGCAGTGACAATAGCAATCAGCCCCAGCATTTT.

The chain links TRBV4-1 to TRBJ1-5; TRBD1 might be the D (6 bases). Trimming removed 2 bases at V and 6 bases at J, with 20 bases between. The CDR3 has 17 residues. Germline assignment: CDR1 MGHRA and CDR2 YSYEKL. The CDR3 sequence: CASSQLGAGVGSQPQHF. Here the CDR3 DNA reads TGCGCCAGCAGCCAACTTGGTGCAGGGGTGGGCAGTCAGCCCCAGCATTTT.

The chain carries TRBV10-2 and TRBJ2-3; D may be TRBD1 (6 bases). Germline lookup yields CDR1 WSHSY and CDR2 SAAADI. The CDR3 is 15 residues long. V gave up 5 bases and J gave up 2 bases, with 14 bases separating them. CDR3: CASSRSGTHTDTQYF. The CDR3 coding sequence is TGCGCCAGCAGTCGATCCGGGACACACACAGATACGCAGTATTTT.

V and J are TRBV5-4 and TRBJ1-1; 7 bases agree with TRBD1. V was pared by 0 bases and J by 9 bases, with 5 bases of the junction left unmatched. This CDR3 is 13 amino acids long. CDR1 and CDR2 (germline): SGHNT, YYREEE (reference sequence). Here the CDR3 reads CASSLETGSQAFF. DNA of the CDR3: TGTGCCAGCAGCTTGGAGACAGGGAGCCAAGCTTTCTTT.

This clone came up once. The V gene is TRBV19, the J gene TRBJ2-1; a weak D match, TRBD1 (6 bases). Germline values: CDR1 LNHDA, CDR2 SQIVND (reference sequence). The V and J ends lost 0 bases and 6 bases respectively, with 12 bases between them. The CDR3 totals 15 residues. The CDR3 DNA is TGTGCCAGTAGTATAGAGGCGGCAGGGGCCAATGAGCAGTTCTTC. Encoded protein: CASSIEAAGANEQFF.

The chain links TRBV7-3 to TRBJ2-3; 14 nucleotides agree with TRBD2. Trimming cost V 5 bases and J 6 bases; bases outside gene matches: 7. There are 16 residues in the CDR3. In germline, CDR1 is SGHTA, CDR2 FQGTGA. The CDR3 DNA sequence: TGTGCCAGCAGCCCAACGACTAGCGGGGGGGTGGATACGCAGTATTTT. Its translation: CASSPTTSGGVDTQYF.

The rearrangement links TRBV5-1 to TRBJ1-2; D possibly corresponds to TRBD1 (5 bases). Trimming pared 2 bases from V and 2 bases from J, leaving 19 bases between. This CDR3 comprises 17 residues. Germline V gene data show CDR1 as SGHRS and CDR2 as YFSETQ. In nucleotides, the CDR3 is TGCGCCAGCAGCTTAATACCTTCGGTGCAGGGAAACTATGGCTACACCTTC. It yields the protein CASSLIPSVQGNYGYTF.

The chain has TRBV6-5 and TRBJ2-5, with D possibly being TRBD2 (6 bases). V was shortened by 0 bases and J by 1 base, with 9 bases between the two germline ends. The length of the CDR3 is 15 residues. Germline lookup yields CDR1 MNHEY and CDR2 SVGAGI. The CDR3 DNA follows: TGTGCCAGCAGTTACTCCGGGGGATTCCAAGAGACCCAGTACTTC. It is translated as CASSYSGGFQETQYF.

This rearrangement joins TRBV19 to TRBJ1-4; D not resolved. The ends were cut back, 3 bases at V and 0 bases at J, with 11 bases in the middle. Germline lookup yields CDR1 LNHDA and CDR2 SQIVND (reference sequence). The CDR3 length is 16 residues. In DNA form, the CDR3 reads TGTGCCAGTAGTATTAGAGGAATTACAACTAATGAAAAACTGTTTTTT. Amino acid sequence: CASSIRGITTNEKLFF.

J is TRBJ2-7 and V is TRBV5-1; 8 bases line up with TRBD1. The junction had 12 bases not matched to a gene; V was cut back by 4 bases and J by 3 bases. In germline, CDR1 is SGHRS, CDR2 YFSETQ. The CDR3 is made up of 16 amino acids. The DNA for the CDR3 is TGCGCCAGCAGCCCAAGGCGACAGGGGCCGAACTACGAGCAGTACTTC. It specifies CASSPRRQGPNYEQYF.

This chain joins TRBV28 and TRBJ2-1; the match to TRBD1 covers 8 bases. Trimming took 5 bases from V and 7 from J; bases not matched to a gene: 1. The germline V gene encodes CDR1 MDHEN and CDR2 SYDVKM. The CDR3 sequence is 12 residues long. CDR3 coding DNA: TGTGCCAGCAGTAACAGGGGGAATGAGCAGTTCTTC. Translating gives CASSNRGNEQFF.

J is TRBJ1-6 and V is TRBV18; TRBD1 might be the D (6 bases). There are 15 residues in the CDR3. The V end lost 3 bases, the J end lost 7 bases, and 13 bases lay between the germline ends. CDR1 KGHSH and CDR2 LQKENI come from the germline V gene. CDR3: CASSPQGKGNSPLHF. Here the CDR3 DNA reads TGTGCCAGCTCACCCCAGGGGAAAGGAAATTCACCCCTCCACTTT.

The rearrangement uses TRBV7-9 and TRBJ2-7, with a weak D call TRBD1 (6 bases). Germline CDR1 is SEHNR and CDR2 is FQNEAQ (reference sequence). The CDR3 extends over 13 amino acids. V lost 5 bases and J lost 0, with 8 bases in between. The CDR3 nucleotides read TGTGCCAGCAGCCGGGACAACTCCTACGAGCAGTACTTC. Translating gives CASSRDNSYEQYF.

This clone appeared a few times. The chain couples TRBV13 to TRBJ2-2; possibly TRBD2 for D (5 bases). The V and J ends lost 6 bases and 4 bases respectively, with 12 bases between them. Per the germline V gene, CDR1 is PRHDT and CDR2 is FYEKMQ (reference sequence). The CDR3 loop spans 14 amino acids. CDR3 in amino acids: CASRKLGATGELFF. CDR3 sequence (DNA): TGTGCCAGCAGGAAACTAGGTGCCACCGGGGAGCTGTTTTTT.

The chain joins TRBV6-5 to TRBJ2-6, with D perhaps matching TRBD2 (6 bases). The length of the CDR3 is 15 residues. V lost 6 bases to trimming and J lost 2 bases, with 11 bases between them. The germline V gene encodes CDR1 MNHEY and CDR2 SVGAGI. CDR3 bases: TGTGCCAGCAGAATGGGCGGGGCTGGGGCCAACGTCCTGACTTTC. As protein: CASRMGGAGANVLTF.

The rearrangement uses TRBV4-1 and TRBJ1-6; the D is unclear. CDR1 is MGHRA and CDR2 is YSYEKL in the germline V gene. The CDR3 consists of 16 residues. Trimming shortened V by 3 bases and J by 0 bases, and 9 bases separated the two germline ends. CDR3 DNA sequence: TGCGCCAGCAGCCACCCTTGGGCCTCCTATAATTCACCCCTCCACTTT. The encoded protein is CASSHPWASYNSPLHF.